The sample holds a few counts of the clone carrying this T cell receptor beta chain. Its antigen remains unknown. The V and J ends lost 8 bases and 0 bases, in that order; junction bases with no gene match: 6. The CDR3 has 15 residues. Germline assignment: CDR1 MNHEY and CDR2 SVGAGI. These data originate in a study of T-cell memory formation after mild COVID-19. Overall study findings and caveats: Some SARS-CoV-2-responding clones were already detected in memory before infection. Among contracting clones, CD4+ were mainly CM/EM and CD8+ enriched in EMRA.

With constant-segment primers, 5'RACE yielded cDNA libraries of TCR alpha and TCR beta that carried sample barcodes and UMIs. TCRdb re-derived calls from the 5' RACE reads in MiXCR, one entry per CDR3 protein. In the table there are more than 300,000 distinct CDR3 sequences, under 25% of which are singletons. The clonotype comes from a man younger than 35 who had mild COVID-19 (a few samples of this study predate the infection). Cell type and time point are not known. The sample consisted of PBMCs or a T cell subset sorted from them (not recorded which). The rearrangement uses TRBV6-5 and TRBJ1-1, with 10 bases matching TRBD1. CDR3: CASRWDRGLNTEAFF. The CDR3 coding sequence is TGTGCCAGCCGGTGGGACAGGGGCCTGAACACTGAAGCTTTCTTT.